This T cell receptor (beta chain) is drawn from a study of identical twins. The CDR3 loop spans 14 amino acids. Trimming cost V 5 bases and J 3 bases, with 10 bases left between them. Germline CDR1 reads MDHEN; CDR2 reads SYDVKM. This clonotype was seen only a few times. Antigen specificity is unknown. From the 5' RACE reads, TCRdb called clonotypes with MiXCR, one entry per CDR3 protein. The sample contains fewer than 550,000 distinct CDR3 sequences, 13% to 15% of which appear only once. Study-level points and caveats: It was possible that invariant MAIT and iNKT cells partly confounded the zero-insertion analyses.

This sample was also put to use in a study of yellow fever vaccine responses in identical twins.

The chain has TRBV28 and TRBJ2-2, with D unclear. The clonotype originates from a woman in her late teens or twenties in good health. Sequencing input: CD4+ T cells sorted from blood. CDR3 protein: CASSHRVDTGELFF. CDR3 DNA sequence: TGTGCCAGCAGTCATCGGGTCGACACCGGGGAGCTGTTTTTT.